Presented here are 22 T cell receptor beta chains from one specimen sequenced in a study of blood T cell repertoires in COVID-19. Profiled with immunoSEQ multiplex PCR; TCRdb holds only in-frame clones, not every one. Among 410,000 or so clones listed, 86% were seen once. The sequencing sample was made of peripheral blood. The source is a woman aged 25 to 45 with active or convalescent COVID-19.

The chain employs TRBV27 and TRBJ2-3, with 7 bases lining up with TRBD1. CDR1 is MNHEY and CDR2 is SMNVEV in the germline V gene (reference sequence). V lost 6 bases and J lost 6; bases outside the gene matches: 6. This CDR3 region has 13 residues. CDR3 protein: CASRHTGEDTQYF. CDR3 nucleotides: TGTGCCAGCAGACATACAGGGGAGGATACGCAGTATTTT.

The CDR3 loop is CASSQEVRTSDEQYF. The CDR3 nucleotides read TGCGCCAGCAGCCAAGAGGTGCGCACCTCTGACGAGCAGTACTTC. This chain links TRBV4-1 with TRBJ2-7; D unclear. This CDR3 has 15 residues. The V and J ends lost 0 bases and 5 bases respectively, with 14 bases between them. Germline-derived CDR1 and CDR2 are MGHRA and YSYEKL.

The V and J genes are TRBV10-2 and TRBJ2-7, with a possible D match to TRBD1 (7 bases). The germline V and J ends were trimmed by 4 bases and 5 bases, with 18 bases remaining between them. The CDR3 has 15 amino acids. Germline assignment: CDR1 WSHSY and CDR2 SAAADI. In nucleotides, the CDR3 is TGCGCCAGCAGTGTCTCTTGGAGGGGGCAGGACGAGCAGTACTTC. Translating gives CASSVSWRGQDEQYF.

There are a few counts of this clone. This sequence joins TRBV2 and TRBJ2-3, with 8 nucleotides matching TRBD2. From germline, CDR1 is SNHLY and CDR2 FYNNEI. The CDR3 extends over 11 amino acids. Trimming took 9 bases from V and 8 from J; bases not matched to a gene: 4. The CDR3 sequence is CARQAGATQYF. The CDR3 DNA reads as TGTGCCAGACAAGCGGGGGCTACGCAGTATTTT.

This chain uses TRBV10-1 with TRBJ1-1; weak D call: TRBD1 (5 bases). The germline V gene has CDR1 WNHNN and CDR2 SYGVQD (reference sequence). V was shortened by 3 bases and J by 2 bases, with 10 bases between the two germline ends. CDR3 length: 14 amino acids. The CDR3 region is CASSESTVNTEAFF. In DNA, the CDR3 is TGCGCCAGCAGTGAATCGACAGTAAACACTGAAGCTTTCTTT.

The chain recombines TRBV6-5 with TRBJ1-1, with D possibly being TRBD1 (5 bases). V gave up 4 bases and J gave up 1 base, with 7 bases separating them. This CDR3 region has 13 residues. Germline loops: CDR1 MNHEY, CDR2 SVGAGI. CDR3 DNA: TGTGCCAGCAGTTTCGACAGGAACACTGAAGCTTTCTTT. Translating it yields CASSFDRNTEAFF.

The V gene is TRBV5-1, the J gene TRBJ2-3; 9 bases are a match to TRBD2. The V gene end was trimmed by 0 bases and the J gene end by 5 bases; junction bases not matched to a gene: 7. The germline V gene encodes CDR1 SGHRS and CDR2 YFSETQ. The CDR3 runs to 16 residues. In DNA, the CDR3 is TGCGCCAGCAGCTTGGTAGCGGGAGTGGTTGGAGATACGCAGTATTTT. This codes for CASSLVAGVVGDTQYF.

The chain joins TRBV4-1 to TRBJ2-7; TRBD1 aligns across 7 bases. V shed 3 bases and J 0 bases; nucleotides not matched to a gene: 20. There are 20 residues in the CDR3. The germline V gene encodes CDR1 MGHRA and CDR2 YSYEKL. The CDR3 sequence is CASSQTTVDREKSGSYEQYF. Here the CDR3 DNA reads TGCGCCAGCAGCCAGACAACGGTCGACAGGGAGAAGTCGGGCTCCTACGAGCAGTACTTC.

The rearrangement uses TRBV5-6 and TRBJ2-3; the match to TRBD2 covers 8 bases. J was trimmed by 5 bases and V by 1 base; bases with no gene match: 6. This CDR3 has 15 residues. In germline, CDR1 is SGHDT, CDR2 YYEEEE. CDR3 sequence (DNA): TGTGCCAGCAGCTTGTTCAGCGGGGGTGTAGATACGCAGTATTTT. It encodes CASSLFSGGVDTQYF.

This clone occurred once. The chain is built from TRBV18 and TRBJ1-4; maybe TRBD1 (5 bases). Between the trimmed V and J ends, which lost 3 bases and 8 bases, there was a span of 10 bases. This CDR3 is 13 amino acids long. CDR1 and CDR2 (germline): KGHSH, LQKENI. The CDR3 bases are TGTGCCAGCTCACCGGGGGAGGAAGAAAAACTGTTTTTT. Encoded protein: CASSPGEEEKLFF.

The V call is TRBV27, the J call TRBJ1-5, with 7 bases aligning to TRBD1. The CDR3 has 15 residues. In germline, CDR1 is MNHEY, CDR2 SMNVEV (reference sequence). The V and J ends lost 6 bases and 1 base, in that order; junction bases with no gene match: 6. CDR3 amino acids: CASSPGQVSNQPQHF. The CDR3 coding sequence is TGTGCCAGCAGCCCCGGACAGGTGAGCAATCAGCCCCAGCATTTT.

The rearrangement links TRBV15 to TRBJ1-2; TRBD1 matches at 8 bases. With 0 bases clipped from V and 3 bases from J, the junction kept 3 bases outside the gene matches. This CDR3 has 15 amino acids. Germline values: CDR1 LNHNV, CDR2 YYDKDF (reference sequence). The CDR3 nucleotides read TGTGCCACCAGCAGAGACAGGGGGCGTCACTATGGCTACACCTTC. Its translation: CATSRDRGRHYGYTF.

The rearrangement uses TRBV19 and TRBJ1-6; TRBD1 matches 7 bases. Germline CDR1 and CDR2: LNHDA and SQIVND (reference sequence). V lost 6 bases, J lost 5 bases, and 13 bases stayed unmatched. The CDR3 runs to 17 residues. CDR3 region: CASSHSKGARDNSPLHF. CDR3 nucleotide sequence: TGTGCCAGTAGCCACTCGAAGGGGGCGCGGGATAATTCACCCCTCCACTTT.

The CDR3 region is CSAQGLAGDGELFF. The CDR3 DNA reads TGCAGCGCCCAGGGATTAGCGGGGGACGGGGAGCTGTTTTTT. The chain is built from TRBV29-1 and TRBJ2-2; 9 bases align to TRBD2. CDR3 length: 14 residues. CDR1 and CDR2 (germline): SQVTM, ANQGSEA. The V segment lost 7 bases and the J segment 7 bases; nucleotides outside the gene matches: 10.

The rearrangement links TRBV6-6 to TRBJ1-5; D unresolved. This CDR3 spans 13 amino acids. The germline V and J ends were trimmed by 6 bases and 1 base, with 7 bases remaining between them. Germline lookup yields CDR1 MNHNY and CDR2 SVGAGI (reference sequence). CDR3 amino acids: CASSSGSNQPQHF. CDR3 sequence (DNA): TGTGCCAGCAGCTCAGGCAGCAATCAGCCCCAGCATTTT.

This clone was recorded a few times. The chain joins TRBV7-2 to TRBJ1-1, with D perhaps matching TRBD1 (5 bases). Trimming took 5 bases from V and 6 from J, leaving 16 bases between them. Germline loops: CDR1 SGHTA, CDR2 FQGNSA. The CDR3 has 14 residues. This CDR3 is CASSQEGPWSEAFF. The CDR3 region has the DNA TGTGCCAGCAGCCAGGAGGGGCCGTGGTCTGAAGCTTTCTTT.

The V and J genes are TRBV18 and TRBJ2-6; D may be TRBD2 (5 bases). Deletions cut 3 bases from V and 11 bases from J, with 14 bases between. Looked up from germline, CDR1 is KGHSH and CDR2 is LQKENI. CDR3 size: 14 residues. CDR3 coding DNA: TGTGCCAGCTCACCGAGGGCTCAGGTCGACGTCCTGACTTTC. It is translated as CASSPRAQVDVLTF.

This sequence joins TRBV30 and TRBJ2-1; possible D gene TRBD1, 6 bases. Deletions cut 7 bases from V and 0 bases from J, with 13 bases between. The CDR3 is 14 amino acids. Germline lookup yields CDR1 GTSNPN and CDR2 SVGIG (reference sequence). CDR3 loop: CAYSDSSSYNEQFF. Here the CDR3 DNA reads TGTGCCTACTCGGACAGCAGCTCCTACAATGAGCAGTTCTTC.

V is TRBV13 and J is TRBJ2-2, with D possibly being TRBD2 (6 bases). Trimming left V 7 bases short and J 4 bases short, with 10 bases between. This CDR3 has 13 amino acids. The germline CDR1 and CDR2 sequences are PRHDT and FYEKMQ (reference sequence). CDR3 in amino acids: CASTLGGTGELFF. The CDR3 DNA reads TGTGCCAGCACTTTGGGAGGCACCGGGGAGCTGTTTTTT. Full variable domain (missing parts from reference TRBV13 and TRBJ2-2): AAGVIQSPRHLIKEKRETATLKCYPIPRHDTVYWYQQGPGQDPQFLISFYEKMQSDKGSIPDRFSAQQFSDYHSELNMSSLELGDSALYFCASTLGGTGELFFGEGSRLTVL.

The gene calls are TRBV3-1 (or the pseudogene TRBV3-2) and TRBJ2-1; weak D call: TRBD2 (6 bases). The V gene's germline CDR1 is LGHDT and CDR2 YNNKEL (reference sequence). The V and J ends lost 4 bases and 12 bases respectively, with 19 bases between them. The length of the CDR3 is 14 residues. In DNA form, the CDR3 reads TGTGCCAGCAGCCCTCCAGGGAGGTCTCATAGGCAGTTCTTC. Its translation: CASSPPGRSHRQFF.

CDR3: CASSPGTGGDSPLHF. CDR3 DNA sequence: TGTGCCAGCTCACCCGGGACAGGAGGGGATTCACCCCTCCACTTT. This rearrangement joins TRBV18 to TRBJ1-6; 8 bases fit TRBD1. Germline V CDR1 and CDR2: KGHSH, LQKENI. This CDR3 comprises 15 residues. V lost 3 bases to trimming and J lost 8 bases; unmatched junction nucleotides: 6.

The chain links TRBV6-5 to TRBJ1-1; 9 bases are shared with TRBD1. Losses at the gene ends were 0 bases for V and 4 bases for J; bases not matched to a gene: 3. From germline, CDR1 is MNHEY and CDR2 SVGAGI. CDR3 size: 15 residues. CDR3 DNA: TGTGCCAGCAGTTACTCGGACAGGGGTCTCACTGAAGCTTTCTTT. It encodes CASSYSDRGLTEAFF.